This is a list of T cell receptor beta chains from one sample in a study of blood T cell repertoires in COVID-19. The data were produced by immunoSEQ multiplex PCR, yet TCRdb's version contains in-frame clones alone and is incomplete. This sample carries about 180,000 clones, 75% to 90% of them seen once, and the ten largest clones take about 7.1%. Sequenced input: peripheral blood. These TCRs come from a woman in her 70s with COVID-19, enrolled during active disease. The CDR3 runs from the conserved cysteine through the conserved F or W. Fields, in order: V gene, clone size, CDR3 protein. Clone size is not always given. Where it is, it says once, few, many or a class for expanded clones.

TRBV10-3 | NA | CAISESRGGDRDSEQYF
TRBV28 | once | CASGSRETQYF
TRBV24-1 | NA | CATSDTGTGRSGANVLTF
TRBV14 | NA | CASSQARLAGTDTQYF
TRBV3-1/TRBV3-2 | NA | CASSQIAAGELFF
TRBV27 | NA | CASSSPSGLAFYNEQFF
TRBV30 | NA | CACTTRVSGNTIYF
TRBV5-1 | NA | CASSPNTGGTGELFF
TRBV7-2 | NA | CASRLGPNNEQFF
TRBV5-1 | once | CASSRSGTASEAFF
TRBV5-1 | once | CASSRGQGSYTGELFF
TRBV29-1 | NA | CSVEQRELGPDTQYF
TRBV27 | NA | CASSLSTVGTASRVHTQYF
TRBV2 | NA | CASSGQLNQPQHF
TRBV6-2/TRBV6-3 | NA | CASSRQGNTEAFF
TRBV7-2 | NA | CASSLMGGNSNQPQHF
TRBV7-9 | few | CASSLAGNPKGTNYGYTF
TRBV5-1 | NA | CASSLGDNSNQPQHF
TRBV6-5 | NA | CASSYGQLNQPQHF
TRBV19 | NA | CASSMSGGNTIYF
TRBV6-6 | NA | CASSYSSPGAGSPLHF
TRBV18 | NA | CASSPEAGNTIYF
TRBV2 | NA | CASSERGIKQYF
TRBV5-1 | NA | CASSRLMQGAEAFF
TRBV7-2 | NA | CASSLGRSLNTGELFF
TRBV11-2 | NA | CASSFRQYQETQYF
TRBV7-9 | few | CASSLQRISGNTIYF
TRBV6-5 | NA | CASTYRAGNTIYF
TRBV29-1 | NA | CSVSRDRGYEQYF
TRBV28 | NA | CASSPLKGSPLHF
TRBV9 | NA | CASNLAPPPSGNTIYF
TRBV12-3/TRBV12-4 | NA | CASSLDSDEQYF